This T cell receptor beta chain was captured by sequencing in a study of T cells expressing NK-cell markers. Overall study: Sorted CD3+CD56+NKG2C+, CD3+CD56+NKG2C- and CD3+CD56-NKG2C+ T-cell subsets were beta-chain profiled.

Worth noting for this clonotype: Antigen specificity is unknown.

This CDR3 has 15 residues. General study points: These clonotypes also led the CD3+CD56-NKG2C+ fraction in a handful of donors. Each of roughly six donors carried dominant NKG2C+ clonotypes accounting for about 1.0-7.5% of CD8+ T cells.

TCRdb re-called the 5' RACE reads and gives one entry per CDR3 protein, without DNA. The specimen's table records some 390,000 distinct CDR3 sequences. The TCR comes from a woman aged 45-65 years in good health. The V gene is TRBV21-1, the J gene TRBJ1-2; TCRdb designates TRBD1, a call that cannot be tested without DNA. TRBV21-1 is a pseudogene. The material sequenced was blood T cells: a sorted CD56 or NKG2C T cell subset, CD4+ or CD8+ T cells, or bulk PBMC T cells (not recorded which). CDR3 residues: CASSKAAQGNYGYTF.